The 2 T cell receptor beta chains presented below share a single source sample, sequenced in a study of T cells of healthy individuals. MiXCR, applied by TCRdb to the 5' RACE reads, yields one record per CDR3 protein. The sample holds tens of thousands of distinct CDR3 sequences, around 15% seen once. The receptors here all came from a human donor in good health.

This clonotype was recorded at least ten times. The rearrangement links TRBV7-2 to TRBJ2-3; tentatively, D is TRBD2 (5 bases). CDR3 length equals 15 residues. Germline V gene data show CDR1 as SGHTA and CDR2 as FQGNSA. Trimming pared 3 bases from V and 6 bases from J, leaving 16 bases between. CDR3 region: CASSFPEGLSDTQYF. CDR3 DNA: TGTGCCAGCAGCTTTCCCGAGGGCCTCAGTGATACGCAGTATTTT.

The sample holds many counts of this clonotype. This chain joins TRBV4-2 and TRBJ2-7; possibly TRBD1 for D (6 bases). Trimming pared 1 base from V and 5 bases from J, leaving 15 bases between. CDR1 and CDR2 from the germline V gene are LGHNA and YNFKEQ. The CDR3 has 15 amino acids. In DNA, the CDR3 is TGTGCCAGCAGCCAAGTCGGCAGGGGTGCCGACGAGCAGTACTTC. This encodes CASSQVGRGADEQYF.